This paragraph reports one T cell receptor (beta chain). Its antigen remains unknown. With autoimmune disease history or systemic immunosuppression, patients were excluded. Method: immunoSEQ multiplex PCR; TCRdb's copy keeps in-frame clones and lacks some. The table records tens of thousands of clones, 88% of them present only once. From germline, CDR1 is SGDLS and CDR2 YYNGEE. With 3 bases clipped from V and 7 bases from J, the junction kept 8 bases outside the gene matches. CDR3 length equals 16 residues. The data stem from a study of OX40 agonist ivuxolimab in advanced cancers. General study results and limits: CD8+ T cells (on average) carried more expanded clones than CD4+ T cells.

The rearrangement links TRBV9 to TRBJ2-1, with 12 bases that match TRBD2. This clonotype was sampled from an adult with an advanced solid tumor such as melanoma, head and neck, liver or kidney cancer. The material sequenced was CD4+ or CD8+ T cells sorted from blood, taken in a trial of the OX40 agonist ivuxolimab. The CDR3 here is CASSGRLAGEGNEQFF. Here the CDR3 DNA reads TGTGCCAGCAGCGGACGACTAGCGGGAGAGGGGAATGAGCAGTTCTTC. Full variable domain (outside the CDR3, taken from reference TRBV9 and TRBJ2-1): DSGVTQTPKHLITATGQRVTLRCSPRSGDLSVYWYQQSLDQGLQFLIQYYNGEERAKGNILERFSAQQFPDLHSELNLSSLELGDSALYFCASSGRLAGEGNEQFFGPGTRLTVL.